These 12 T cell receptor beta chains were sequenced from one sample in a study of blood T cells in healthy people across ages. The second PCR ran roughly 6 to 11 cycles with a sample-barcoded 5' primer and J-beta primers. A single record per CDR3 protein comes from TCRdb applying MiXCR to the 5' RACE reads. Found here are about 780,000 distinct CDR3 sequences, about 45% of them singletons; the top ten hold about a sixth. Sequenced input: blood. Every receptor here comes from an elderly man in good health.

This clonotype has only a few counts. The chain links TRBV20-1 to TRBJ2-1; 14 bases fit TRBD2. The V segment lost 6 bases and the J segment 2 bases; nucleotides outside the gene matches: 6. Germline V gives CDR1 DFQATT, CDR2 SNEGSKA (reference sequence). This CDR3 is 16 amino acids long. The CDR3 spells CSATGLAGGTYNEQFF. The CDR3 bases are TGCAGTGCCACTGGACTAGCGGGAGGTACCTACAATGAGCAGTTCTTC.

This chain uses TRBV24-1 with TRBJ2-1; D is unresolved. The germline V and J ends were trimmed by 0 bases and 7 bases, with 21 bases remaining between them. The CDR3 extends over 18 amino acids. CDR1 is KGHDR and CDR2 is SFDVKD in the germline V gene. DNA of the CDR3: TGTGCCACCAGTGATTTGCGGGCCGGTGGGCTCTATGGGAATGAGCAGTTCTTC. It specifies CATSDLRAGGLYGNEQFF.

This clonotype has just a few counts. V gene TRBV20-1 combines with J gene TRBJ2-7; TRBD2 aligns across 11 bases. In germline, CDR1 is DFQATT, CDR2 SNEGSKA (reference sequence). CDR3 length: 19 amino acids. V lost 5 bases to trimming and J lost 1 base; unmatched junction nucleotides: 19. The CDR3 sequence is CSALGSSGRLGFSSYEQYF. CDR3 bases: TGCAGTGCTCTGGGATCTAGCGGGAGGTTAGGCTTTAGTTCCTACGAGCAGTACTTC.

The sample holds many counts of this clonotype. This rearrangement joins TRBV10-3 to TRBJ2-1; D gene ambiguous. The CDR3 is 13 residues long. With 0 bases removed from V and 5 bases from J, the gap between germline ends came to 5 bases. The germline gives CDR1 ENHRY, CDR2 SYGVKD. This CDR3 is CAISESGNNEQFF. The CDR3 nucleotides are TGTGCCATCAGTGAGTCTGGTAACAATGAGCAGTTCTTC.

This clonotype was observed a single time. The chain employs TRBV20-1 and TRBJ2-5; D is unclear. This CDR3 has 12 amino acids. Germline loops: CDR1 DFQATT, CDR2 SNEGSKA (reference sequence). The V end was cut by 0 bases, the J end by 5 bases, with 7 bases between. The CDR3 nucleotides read TGCAGTGCTAGAGATTCTATTGAGACCCAGTACTTC. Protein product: CSARDSIETQYF.

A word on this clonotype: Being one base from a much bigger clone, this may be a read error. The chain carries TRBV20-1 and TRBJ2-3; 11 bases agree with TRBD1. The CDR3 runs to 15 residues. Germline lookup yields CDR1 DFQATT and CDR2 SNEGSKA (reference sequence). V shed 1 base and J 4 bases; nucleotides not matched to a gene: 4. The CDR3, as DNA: TGCAGTGCTAGAGGGGGGGGACAGGGGGCAGATACGCAGTATTTT. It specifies CSARGGGQGADTQYF.

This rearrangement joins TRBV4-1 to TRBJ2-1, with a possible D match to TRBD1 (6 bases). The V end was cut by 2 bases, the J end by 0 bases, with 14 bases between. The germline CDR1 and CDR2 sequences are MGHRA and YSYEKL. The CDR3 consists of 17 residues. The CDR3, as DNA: TGCGCCAGCAGCCAACAACAGACAGGAGGCTCCTACAATGAGCAGTTCTTC. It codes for CASSQQQTGGSYNEQFF.

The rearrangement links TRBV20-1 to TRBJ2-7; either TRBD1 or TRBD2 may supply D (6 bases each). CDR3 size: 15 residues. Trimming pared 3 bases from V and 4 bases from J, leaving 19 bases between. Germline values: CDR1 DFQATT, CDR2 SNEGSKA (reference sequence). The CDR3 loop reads CSASTSVGGRYEQYF. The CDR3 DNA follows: TGCAGTGCTAGCACCTCTGTGGGGGGCCGGTACGAGCAGTACTTC.

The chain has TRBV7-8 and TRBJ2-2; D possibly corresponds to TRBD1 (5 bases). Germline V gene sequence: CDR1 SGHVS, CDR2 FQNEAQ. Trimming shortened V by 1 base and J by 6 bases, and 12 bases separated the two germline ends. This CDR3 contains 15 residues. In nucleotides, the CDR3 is TGTGCCAGCAGCTTAGTCCTAGGGGTCGCCGGGGAGCTGTTTTTT. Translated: CASSLVLGVAGELFF.

The CDR3 bases are TGTGCCAGCAGTTACATGGCTTATGAGCAGTTCTTC. It yields the protein CASSYMAYEQFF. The J gene is TRBJ2-1, the V gene TRBV6-2 or TRBV6-3, with D unclear. This CDR3 is 12 amino acids long. Germline assignment: CDR1 MNHEY and CDR2 SVGEGT. V lost 2 bases and J lost 8, with 7 bases in between.

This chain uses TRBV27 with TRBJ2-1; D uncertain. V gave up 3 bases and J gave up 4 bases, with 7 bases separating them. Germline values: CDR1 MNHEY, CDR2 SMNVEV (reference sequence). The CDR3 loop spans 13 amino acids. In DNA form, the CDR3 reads TGTGCCAGCAGTTTCTTCCCGTACAATGAGCAGTTCTTC. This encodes CASSFFPYNEQFF.

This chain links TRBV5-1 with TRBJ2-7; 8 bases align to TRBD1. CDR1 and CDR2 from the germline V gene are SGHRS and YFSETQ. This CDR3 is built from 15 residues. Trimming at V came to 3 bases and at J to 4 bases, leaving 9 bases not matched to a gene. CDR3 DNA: TGCGCCAGCAGCTCACCCCCGGACAGGGTGTACGAGCAGTACTTC. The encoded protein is CASSSPPDRVYEQYF.